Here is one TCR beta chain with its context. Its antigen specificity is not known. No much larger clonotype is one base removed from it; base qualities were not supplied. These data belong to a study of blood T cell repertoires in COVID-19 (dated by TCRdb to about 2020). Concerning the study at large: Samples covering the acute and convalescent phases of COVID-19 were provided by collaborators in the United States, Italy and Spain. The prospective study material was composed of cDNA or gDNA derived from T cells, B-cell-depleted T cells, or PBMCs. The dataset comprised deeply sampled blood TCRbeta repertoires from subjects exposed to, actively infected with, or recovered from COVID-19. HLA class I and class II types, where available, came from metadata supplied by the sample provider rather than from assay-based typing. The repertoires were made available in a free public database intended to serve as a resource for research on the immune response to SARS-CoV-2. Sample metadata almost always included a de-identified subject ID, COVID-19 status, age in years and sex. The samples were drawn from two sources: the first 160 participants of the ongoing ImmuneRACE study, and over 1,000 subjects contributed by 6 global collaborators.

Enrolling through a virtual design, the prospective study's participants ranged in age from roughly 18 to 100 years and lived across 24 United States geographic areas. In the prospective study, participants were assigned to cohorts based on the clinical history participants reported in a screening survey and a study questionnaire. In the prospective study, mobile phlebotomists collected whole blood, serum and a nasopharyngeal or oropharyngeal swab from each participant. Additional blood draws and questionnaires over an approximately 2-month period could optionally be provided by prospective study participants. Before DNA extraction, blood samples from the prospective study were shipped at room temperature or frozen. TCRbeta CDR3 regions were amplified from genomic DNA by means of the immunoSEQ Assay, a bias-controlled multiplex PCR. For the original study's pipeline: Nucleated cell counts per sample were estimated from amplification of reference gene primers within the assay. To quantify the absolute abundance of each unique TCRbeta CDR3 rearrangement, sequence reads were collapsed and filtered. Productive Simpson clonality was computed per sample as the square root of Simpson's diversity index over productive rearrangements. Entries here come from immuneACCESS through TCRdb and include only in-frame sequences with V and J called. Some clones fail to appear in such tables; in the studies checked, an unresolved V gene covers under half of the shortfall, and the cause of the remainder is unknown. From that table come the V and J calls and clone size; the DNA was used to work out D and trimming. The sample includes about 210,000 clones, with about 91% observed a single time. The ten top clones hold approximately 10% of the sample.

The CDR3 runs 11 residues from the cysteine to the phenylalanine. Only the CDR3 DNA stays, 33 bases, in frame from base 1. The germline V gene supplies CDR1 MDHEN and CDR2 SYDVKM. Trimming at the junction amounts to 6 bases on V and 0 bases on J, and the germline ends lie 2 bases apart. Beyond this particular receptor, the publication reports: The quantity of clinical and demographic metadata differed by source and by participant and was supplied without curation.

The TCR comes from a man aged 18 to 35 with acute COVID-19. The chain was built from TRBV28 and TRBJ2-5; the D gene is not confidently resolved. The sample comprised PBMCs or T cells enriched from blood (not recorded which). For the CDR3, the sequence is CASSYQETQYF. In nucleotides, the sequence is TGTGCCAGCAGCTACCAAGAGACCCAGTACTTC. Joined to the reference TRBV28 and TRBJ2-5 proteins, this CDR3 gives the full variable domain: DVKVTQSSRYLVKRTGEKVFLECVQDMDHENMFWYRQDPGLGLRLIYFSYDVKMKEKGDIPEGYSVSREKKERFSLILESASTNQTSMYLCASSYQETQYFGPGTRLLVL.